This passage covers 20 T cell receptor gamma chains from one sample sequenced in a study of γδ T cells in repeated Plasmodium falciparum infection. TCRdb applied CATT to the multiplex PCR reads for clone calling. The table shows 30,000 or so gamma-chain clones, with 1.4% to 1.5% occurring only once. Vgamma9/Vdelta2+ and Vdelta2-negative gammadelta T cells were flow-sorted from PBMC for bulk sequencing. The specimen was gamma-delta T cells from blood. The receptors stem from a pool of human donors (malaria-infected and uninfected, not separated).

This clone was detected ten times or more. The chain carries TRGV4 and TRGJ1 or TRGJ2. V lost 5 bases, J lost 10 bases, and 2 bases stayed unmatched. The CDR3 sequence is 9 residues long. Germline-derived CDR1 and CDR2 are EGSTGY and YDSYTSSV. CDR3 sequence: CATWAKKLF. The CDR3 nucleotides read TGTGCCACCTGGGCCAAGAAACTCTTT.

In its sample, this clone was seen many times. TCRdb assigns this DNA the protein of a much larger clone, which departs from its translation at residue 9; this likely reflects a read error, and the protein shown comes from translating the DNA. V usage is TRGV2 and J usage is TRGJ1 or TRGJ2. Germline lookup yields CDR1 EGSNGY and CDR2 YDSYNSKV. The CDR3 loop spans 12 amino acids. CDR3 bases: TGTGCCACCTGGGACTCGTGGTATAGGAAACTCTTT. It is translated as CATWDSWYRKLF.

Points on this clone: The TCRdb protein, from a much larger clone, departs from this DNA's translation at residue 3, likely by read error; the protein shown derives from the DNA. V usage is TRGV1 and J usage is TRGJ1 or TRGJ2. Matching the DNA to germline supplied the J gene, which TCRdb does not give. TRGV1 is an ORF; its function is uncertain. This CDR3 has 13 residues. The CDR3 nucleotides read TGTGCCTCCTGGGACAGGCACGGTTATAAGAAACTCTTT. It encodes CASWDRHGYKKLF.

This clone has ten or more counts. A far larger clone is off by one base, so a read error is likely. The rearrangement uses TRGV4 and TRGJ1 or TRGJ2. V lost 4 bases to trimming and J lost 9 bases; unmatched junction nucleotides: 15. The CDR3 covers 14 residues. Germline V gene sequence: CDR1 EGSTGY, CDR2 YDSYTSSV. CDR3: CATWDGRGHGKKLF. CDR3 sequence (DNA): TGTGCCACCTGGGACGGGAGGGGGCACGGTAAGAAACTCTTT.

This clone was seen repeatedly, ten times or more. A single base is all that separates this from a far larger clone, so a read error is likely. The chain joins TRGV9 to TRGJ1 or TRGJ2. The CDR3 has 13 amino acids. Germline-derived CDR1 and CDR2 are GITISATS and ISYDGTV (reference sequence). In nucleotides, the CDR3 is TGTGCCTTGTGGGAGGGGAATTATTATAAGAGACTCTTT. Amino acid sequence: CALWEGNYYKRLF.

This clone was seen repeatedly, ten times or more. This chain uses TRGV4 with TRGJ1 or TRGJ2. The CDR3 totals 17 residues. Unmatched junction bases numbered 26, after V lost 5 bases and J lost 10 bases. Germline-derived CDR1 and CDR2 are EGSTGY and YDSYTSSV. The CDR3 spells CATWASDTHFLKVKKLF. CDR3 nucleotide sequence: TGTGCCACCTGGGCCTCAGACACCCATTTTCTAAAGGTCAAGAAACTCTTT.

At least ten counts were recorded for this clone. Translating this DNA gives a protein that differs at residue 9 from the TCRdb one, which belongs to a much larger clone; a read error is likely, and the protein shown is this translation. The DNA for the CDR3 is TGTGCCACCTGGGATAGTGATAAGAGACTCTTT. Encoded protein: CATWDSDKRLF. No J gene was called, and the V gene is TRGV8. There are 11 residues in the CDR3. The germline CDR1 and CDR2 sequences are VENAVY and YDSYNSRV.

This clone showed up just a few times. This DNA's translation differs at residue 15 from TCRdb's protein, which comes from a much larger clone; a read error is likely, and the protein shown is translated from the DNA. The CDR3 protein is CALWEVQLELGKKIMVF. In nucleotides, the CDR3 is TGTGCCTTGTGGGAGGTTCAGTTGGAGTTGGGCAAAAAAATCATGGTATTT. V gene assignment gives TRGV9, but the J gene was left uncalled. The CDR3 extends over 17 amino acids. From germline, CDR1 is GITISATS and CDR2 ISYDGTV (reference sequence).

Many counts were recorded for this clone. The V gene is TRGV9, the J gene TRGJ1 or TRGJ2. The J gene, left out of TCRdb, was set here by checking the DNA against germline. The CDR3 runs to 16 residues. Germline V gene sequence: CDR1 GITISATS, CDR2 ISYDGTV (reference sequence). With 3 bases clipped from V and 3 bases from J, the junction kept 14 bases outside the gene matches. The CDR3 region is CALWEFGRRIYYKKLF. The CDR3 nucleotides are TGTGCCTTGTGGGAGTTCGGCCGCCGAATTTATTATAAGAAACTCTTT.

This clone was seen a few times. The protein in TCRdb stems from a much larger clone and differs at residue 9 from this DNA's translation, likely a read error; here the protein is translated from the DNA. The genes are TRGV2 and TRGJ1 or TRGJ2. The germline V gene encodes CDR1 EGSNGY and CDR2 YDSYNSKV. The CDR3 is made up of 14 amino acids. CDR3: CATWDVENHYKKLF. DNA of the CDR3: TGTGCCACCTGGGACGTAGAGAATCATTATAAGAAACTCTTT.

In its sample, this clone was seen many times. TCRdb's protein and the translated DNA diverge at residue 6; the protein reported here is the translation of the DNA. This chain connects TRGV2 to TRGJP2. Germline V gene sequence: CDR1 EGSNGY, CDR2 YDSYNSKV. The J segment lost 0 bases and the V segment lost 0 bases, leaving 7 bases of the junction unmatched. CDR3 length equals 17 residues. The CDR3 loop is CATWDGRGDSSDWIKTF. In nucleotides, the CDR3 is TGTGCCACCTGGGACGGGCGGGGGGATAGTAGTGATTGGATCAAGACGTTT.

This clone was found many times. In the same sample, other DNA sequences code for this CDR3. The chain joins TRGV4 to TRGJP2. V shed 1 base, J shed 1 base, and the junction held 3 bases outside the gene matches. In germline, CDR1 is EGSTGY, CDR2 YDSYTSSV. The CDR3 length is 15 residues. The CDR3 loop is CATWDGLSSDWIKTF. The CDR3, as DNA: TGTGCCACCTGGGATGGCCTTAGTAGTGATTGGATCAAGACGTTT.

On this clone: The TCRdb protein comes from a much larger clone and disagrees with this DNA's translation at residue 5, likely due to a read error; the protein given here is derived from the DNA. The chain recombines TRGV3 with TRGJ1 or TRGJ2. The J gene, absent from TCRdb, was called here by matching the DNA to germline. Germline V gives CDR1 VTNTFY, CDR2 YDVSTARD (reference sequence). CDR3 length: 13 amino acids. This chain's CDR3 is CATWGRQVRKKLF. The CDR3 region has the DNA TGTGCCACCTGGGGCAGGCAAGTGCGTAAGAAACTCTTT.

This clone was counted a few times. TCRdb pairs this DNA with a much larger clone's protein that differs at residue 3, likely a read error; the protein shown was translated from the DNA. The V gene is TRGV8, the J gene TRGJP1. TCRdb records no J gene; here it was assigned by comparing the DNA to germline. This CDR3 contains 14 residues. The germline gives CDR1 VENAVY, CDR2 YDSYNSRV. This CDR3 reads CAAWADTTGWFKIF. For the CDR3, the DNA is TGTGCCGCCTGGGCCGATACCACTGGTTGGTTCAAGATATTT.

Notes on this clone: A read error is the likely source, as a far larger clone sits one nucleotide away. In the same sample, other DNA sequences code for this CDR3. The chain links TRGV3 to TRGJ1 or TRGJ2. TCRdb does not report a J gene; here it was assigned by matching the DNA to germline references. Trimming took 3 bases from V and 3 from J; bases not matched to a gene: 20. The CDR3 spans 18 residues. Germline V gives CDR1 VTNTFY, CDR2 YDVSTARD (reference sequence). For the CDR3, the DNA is TGTGCCACCTGGGACCGAGTCGAGTTGGAACTAACTTATTATAAGAAACTCTTT. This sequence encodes CATWDRVELELTYYKKLF.

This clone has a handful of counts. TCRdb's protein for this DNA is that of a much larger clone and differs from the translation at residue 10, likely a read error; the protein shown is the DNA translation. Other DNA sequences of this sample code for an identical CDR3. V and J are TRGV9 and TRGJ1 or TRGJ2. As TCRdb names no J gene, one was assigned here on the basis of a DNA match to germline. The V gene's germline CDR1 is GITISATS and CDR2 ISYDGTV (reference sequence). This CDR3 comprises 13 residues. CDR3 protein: CALWEDSYYRKLF. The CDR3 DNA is TGTGCCTTGTGGGAGGACTCATATTATAGGAAACTCTTT.

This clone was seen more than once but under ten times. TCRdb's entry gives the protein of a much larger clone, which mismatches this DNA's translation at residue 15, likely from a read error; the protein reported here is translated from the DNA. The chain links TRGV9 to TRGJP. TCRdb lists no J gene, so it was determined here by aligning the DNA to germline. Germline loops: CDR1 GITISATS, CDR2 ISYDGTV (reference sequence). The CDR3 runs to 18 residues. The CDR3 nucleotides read TGTGCCTTGTGGCAGGTGAGCCGGCAAGAGTTGGGCAAAAAAAACAAGGTATTT. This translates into CALWQVSRQELGKKNKVF.

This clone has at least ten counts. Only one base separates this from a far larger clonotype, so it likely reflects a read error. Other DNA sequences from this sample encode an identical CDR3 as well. The CDR3 nucleotides are TGTGCCTTGTGGGAGGCCAATAAGAAGCTCTTT. Protein product: CALWEANKKLF. The J gene was not called, though the V gene is TRGV9. The CDR3 totals 11 residues. Germline V gene data show CDR1 as GITISATS and CDR2 as ISYDGTV (reference sequence).

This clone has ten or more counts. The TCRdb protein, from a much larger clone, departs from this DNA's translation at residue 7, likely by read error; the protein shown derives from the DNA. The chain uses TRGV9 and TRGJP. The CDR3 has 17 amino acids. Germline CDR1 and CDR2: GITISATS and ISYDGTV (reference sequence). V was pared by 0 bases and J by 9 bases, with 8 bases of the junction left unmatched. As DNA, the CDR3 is TGTGCCTTGTGGGAGGTGAACGTTGGGTTGGGCAAAAAAATCAAGGTATTT. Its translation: CALWEVNVGLGKKIKVF.

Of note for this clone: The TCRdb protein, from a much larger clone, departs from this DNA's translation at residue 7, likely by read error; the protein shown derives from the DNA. The CDR3 sequence is CATWDGTVYSSDWIKTF. Here the CDR3 DNA reads TGTGCCACCTGGGATGGGACCGTATATAGTAGTGATTGGATCAAGACGTTT. The rearrangement joins TRGV4 to TRGJP2. The J gene was missing in TCRdb and was found by matching the end of the DNA to germline. CDR3 length equals 17 residues. CDR1 is EGSTGY, CDR2 YDSYTSSV, per germline. J gave up 0 bases and V 0 bases, and 7 bases lay outside the gene matches.